This passage covers 2 T cell receptor beta chains from one sample sequenced in a study of T cells in Graves' hyperthyroidism and ophthalmopathy. Regions amplified from RNA transcripts were the TCR beta CDR3 regions. An initial round of RT-PCR targeting the TCR CDR3 relied on the HTBI primer set. TCRdb re-analysed the multiplex PCR reads in MiXCR, keeping a single row per CDR3 protein. This sample carries 350,000 to 450,000 distinct CDR3 sequences, over 11% of them seen once, and the ten largest clones take approximately 29%. Material for sequencing was blood. The receptors stem from a man aged 50 to 59 with Graves' ophthalmopathy.

In this sample, this clonotype turned up many times. V usage is TRBV20-1 and J usage is TRBJ2-3, with D unclear. Germline values: CDR1 DFQATT, CDR2 SNEGSKA (reference sequence). V was clipped by 3 bases and J by 0 bases, with 4 bases between them. CDR3 length: 12 amino acids. The CDR3 DNA sequence: TGCAGTGCTAGGATCAGCACAGATACGCAGTATTTT. It codes for CSARISTDTQYF.

This clonotype appeared many times. The J gene is TRBJ1-1, the V gene TRBV18; D is possibly TRBD1 (6 bases). Germline V lookup: CDR1 KGHSH, CDR2 LQKENI. Trimming removed 0 bases at V and 4 bases at J, with 12 bases between. The length of the CDR3 is 15 residues. Here the CDR3 reads CASSPPPGAGTEAFF. CDR3 in DNA: TGTGCCAGCTCACCACCCCCAGGGGCGGGCACTGAAGCTTTCTTT.